This T cell receptor beta chain was obtained from a study of regulatory T cells in long-lasting Graves disease (dated by TCRdb to the early 2020s). Describing the broader study: Newly diagnosed Graves' disease patients had taken antithyroid drugs for less than 3 months. TCR sequencing covered around 13 persistent and roughly 20 newly diagnosed Graves' disease patients, 33 samples in total. The study took place in China and was registered as a clinical trial. Persistent Graves' disease patients were compared with newly diagnosed Graves' disease patients by peripheral blood TCR sequencing and RNA sequencing. Paper-wide results and their limitations: The authors noted that the small sample size was a limitation that may lower accuracy. The study examined only peripheral blood because the primary lesion, thyroid tissue, could not be accessed. Lower TCR Shannon entropy and fewer highly expanded clones were observed in persistent Graves' disease patients than in newly diagnosed patients, which suggested clonal expansion. Only the TCR beta chain was sequenced and analyzed. Persistent patients shared more public clonotypes among themselves (over 2,500) than newly diagnosed patients did (about 970).

This sample's time point label indicates: newly diagnosed GD, antithyroid drugs for less than 3 months. RNA was extracted from PBMCs in TRIzol for both TCR sequencing and RNA sequencing. The diagnosis of Graves' disease followed American Thyroid Association guidelines. The patients came from an endocrinology department in Xi'an, China. Each patient gave roughly 10 milliliters of peripheral blood, collected in an EDTA anticoagulant tube. Ficoll Paque Plus density gradient separation was used to isolate PBMCs, and no further T cell sorting was performed. An Agilent 2100 Bioanalyzer and agarose gel were used to check RNA quality, while a NanoDrop 2000 measured RNA concentration. There are many counts of this clonotype. The clone's antigen remains unknown. Per-nucleotide qualities are absent, and no much larger clonotype sits a single base away. The library was made by multiplex PCR. The instrument was an Illumina HiSeq 4000. iRepertoire HTBI primers and Arm-PCR amplification of CDR3 regions were used to construct TCR beta libraries. Before sequencing, the PCR products went through gel purification. As for the original processing: Across samples, 60 to 70 TRBV and roughly 15 TRBJ segments were identified and used for gene usage analysis of CDR3 amino acid clonotypes. COPE and FqMerger were used to merge the filtered high-quality paired reads into contigs. BLAST was used to align contigs to IMGT TRBV, TRBD and TRBJ reference genes, with CDR3 defined following IMGT. Any clonotype with a frequency above 0.1% was classified as a highly expanded clone. Shannon entropy served as the measure of repertoire diversity, while the Gini coefficient captured V-J evenness. Clonotypes shared by more than one individual were considered public. TCRdb reprocessing: public reads trimmed at Q25 with fastp, clones called with MiXCR, in-frame beta chains kept. For every CDR3 protein sequence, its rows merge into one entry that carries the most common genes and DNA. TCRdb's processing, not the authors' own work, is the source of the V and J calls. The sample table records hundreds of thousands of distinct CDR3 sequences; under 20% of these occur just once. About 18% of the sample comes from the top ten.

Separately, the same data were catalogued under a study of T cells in Graves' hyperthyroidism and ophthalmopathy. That second publication adds: Graves' hyperthyroidism was defined as stable when no progression to ophthalmopathy occurred over 18 months of follow-up. Hyperthyroidism patients were newly diagnosed, had a disease duration of under 2 months, and were aged 18 to 65 years. The study excluded patients with uncontrolled infections, other autoimmune diseases, pregnancy or lactation. Diagnoses relied on clinical symptoms, serum thyroxine and TRAb, thyroid ultrasound and orbital computed tomography. For the first round of RT-PCR on the TCR CDR3, the HTBI primer set was used together with the Qiagen OneStep RT-PCR kit. Most expanded thyroid clonotypes (frequency above 0.001) were also detected in blood, suggesting blood repertoires may reflect thyroid immune responses. A 13 V-J signature model separated ophthalmopathy from stable hyperthyroidism, with just over 85% sensitivity and roughly 84% specificity in cross-validation and 80%/75% in testing. In validation, the model predicted progression to ophthalmopathy with roughly 66% sensitivity and 72% to 85% specificity, a median of roughly seven months before onset. A discovery cohort of roughly 100 patients, fewer than 50 with Graves' ophthalmopathy and about 60 with stable Graves' hyperthyroidism, was used to find distinguishing TCR V-J signatures. Prospective prediction of ophthalmopathy was tested in an independent validation cohort of fewer than 20 hyperthyroidism patients and 17 patients who later progressed to ophthalmopathy. The 100 discovery patients were divided at random into training and test sets in a 7:3 ratio. In roughly six Graves' hyperthyroidism patients, the study also compared T-cell repertoires from thyroid tissue with T-cell repertoires from blood. Once sampling was done, hyperthyroidism patients were given methimazole at a starting dose of 30 mg daily, whereas ophthalmopathy patients were given high-dose intravenous methylprednisolone. Libraries were constructed in a second round of multiplex PCR, after which size selection and purification were performed. Libraries were sequenced paired-end with 100 bp reads on an Illumina HiSeq2000. Raw data were processed with SOAPnuke, discarding reads with adapters, uncalled bases, mean Phred below 15, or no exact constant-primer or identifier match. High-quality paired reads were merged with COPE v1.2.5, and unique nucleotide sequences were defined as clonotypes. Clonotypes were aligned to IMGT TRBV, TRBD and TRBJ reference segments using MiTCR v1.1. Analysis was restricted to V-J combinations with a frequency above 0.0001, which covered 98% to 99.2% of repertoires. A TCS score was defined as the ratio of F50 (clonal expansion) to E x V (chaos), with BLOSUM62-based TCRdist applied between CDR3 peptides within each V-J. Welch's t-statistics and random forest reduced 514 V-J features to under 15, which were used in a naive Bayes classifier (R e1071). Sample size was not statistically predetermined, and investigators were not blinded to group allocation. TCR Vbeta CDR3 sequencing of around 130 peripheral blood samples (roughly 41 ophthalmopathy, 75 or so hyperthyroidism and roughly 17 progressor patients) is reported in the paper.

This sequence was found in a woman between 25 and 40 years old with Graves disease. Donor details come from another sample of the same person, matched by shared clones. Sequences were derived from peripheral blood mononuclear cells (PBMCs), sampled at new diagnosis, from a patient treated with antithyroid drugs.

The nucleotides are TGTGCCAGCAGTGTTCCGGGACACTTGAACACTGAAGCTTTCTTT. The translation is CASSVPGHLNTEAFF. Here the chain combines TRBV28 and TRBJ1-1, with a tentative D gene TRBD1 over 6 matching bases. The CDR3 runs 15 amino acids, cysteine and phenylalanine included. Only CDR3 DNA remains: 45 bases, in frame from the first base. Cut back by 5 bases and 0 bases, the V and J ends lie 13 bases apart. Looking up the germline V gene yields CDR1 MDHEN and CDR2 SYDVKM.